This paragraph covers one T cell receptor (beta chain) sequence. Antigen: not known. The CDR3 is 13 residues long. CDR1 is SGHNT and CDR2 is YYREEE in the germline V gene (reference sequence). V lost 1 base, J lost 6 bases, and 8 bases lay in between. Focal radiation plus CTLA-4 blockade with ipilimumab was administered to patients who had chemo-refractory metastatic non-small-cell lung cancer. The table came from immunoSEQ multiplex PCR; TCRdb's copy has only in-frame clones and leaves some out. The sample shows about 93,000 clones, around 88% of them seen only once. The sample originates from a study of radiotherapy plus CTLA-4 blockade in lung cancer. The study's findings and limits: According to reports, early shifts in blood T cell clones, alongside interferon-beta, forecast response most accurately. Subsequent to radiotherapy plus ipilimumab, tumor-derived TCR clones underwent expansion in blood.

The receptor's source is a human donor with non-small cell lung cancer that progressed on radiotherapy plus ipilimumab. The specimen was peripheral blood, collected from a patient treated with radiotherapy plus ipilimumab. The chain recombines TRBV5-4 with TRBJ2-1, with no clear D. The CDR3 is CASSLTRSNEQFF. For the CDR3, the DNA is TGTGCCAGCAGCTTGACGCGGTCCAATGAGCAGTTCTTC.